This TCR beta chain was captured in a study of blood T cells in healthy people across ages. A second roughly 6 to 11 cycle PCR used barcoded and J-beta primers. A template-switch adaptor containing 12 random nucleotides labeled each cDNA molecule. MiXCR was run by TCRdb on the 5' RACE reads, yielding one entry per CDR3 protein. Of 750,000 to 950,000 distinct CDR3 sequences listed, 25% to 35% were seen once; the top ten hold about 9.4%. Trimming took 3 bases from V and 8 from J, leaving 11 bases between them. This CDR3 contains 13 residues. The germline V gene has CDR1 SGHTA and CDR2 FQGNSA. This sample also belongs to another study, concerning T cells of mothers and their children. As that study records: RNA was extracted, and all of it went into cDNA synthesis at 1.5 ug per 15 ul.

This chain links TRBV7-2 with TRBJ2-1, with D possibly TRBD2 on 6 matching bases. This sequence was found in a middle-aged woman in good health. Sequenced sample: blood. CDR3 loop: CASSFELAHEQFF. Written as DNA, the CDR3 is TGTGCCAGCAGCTTCGAACTAGCTCATGAGCAGTTCTTC.